Below, 11 T cell receptor beta chains from the same sample are listed, as sequenced in a study of metastatic and nonmetastatic thyroid tumors. Using MiXCR, TCRdb reanalyzed the PCR reads. Among under 55,000 clones, roughly 18% were seen once, and the ten largest hold approximately 3.1%. Thyroid surgery was performed in patients who had received no treatment beforehand. The sample was blood. These receptor sequences come from a female donor with papillary thyroid cancer or a benign thyroid nodule (not recorded which). Some clones in this sample may be carry-over from other donors' samples.

The chain has TRBV11-2 and TRBJ2-2; 10 positions agree with TRBD2. J was trimmed by 3 bases and V by 4 bases; bases with no gene match: 5. CDR1 is SGHAT, CDR2 FQNNGV, per germline. The length of the CDR3 is 16 residues. The CDR3 loop is CASSSGLAAYTGELFF. The CDR3 DNA follows: TGTGCCAGCAGCTCTGGACTAGCGGCTTACACCGGGGAGCTGTTTTTT.

Ten or more counts support this clone. The CDR3 spells CASSVRLYNEQFF. As DNA, the CDR3 is TGCGCCAGCAGCGTACGACTGTACAATGAGCAGTTCTTC. The J gene is TRBJ2-1, the V gene TRBV4-1, with D unclear. CDR1 MGHRA and CDR2 YSYEKL come from the germline V gene. Trimming removed 5 bases at V and 4 bases at J, with 9 bases between. This CDR3 spans 13 amino acids.

This clone showed up just once. The V and J genes are TRBV5-1 and TRBJ1-1, with D possibly matching TRBD1 (6 bases). The CDR3 totals 16 residues. Germline lookup yields CDR1 SGHRS and CDR2 YFSETQ. The V and J ends lost 0 bases and 2 bases respectively, with 14 bases between them. CDR3 residues: CASSLATGGFNTEAFF. CDR3 sequence (DNA): TGCGCCAGCAGCTTGGCGACAGGTGGATTTAACACTGAAGCTTTCTTT. Full variable domain (rest looked up from reference TRBV5-1 and TRBJ1-1): KAGVTQTPRYLIKTRGQQVTLSCSPISGHRSVSWYQQTPGQGLQFLFEYFSETQRNKGNFPGRFSGRQFSNSRSEMNVSTLELGDSALYLCASSLATGGFNTEAFFGQGTRLTVV.

In this sample, this clone turned up a few times. Given a much more abundant clone one base away, this may be a read error. The chain uses TRBV20-1 and TRBJ2-5; no clear D. Germline assignment: CDR1 DFQATT and CDR2 SNEGSKA (reference sequence). V lost 6 bases and J lost 8, with 22 bases in between. The CDR3 runs to 14 residues. CDR3 sequence reads: CSAPRRCSPATQYF. CDR3 DNA: TGCAGTGCACCCCGCCGGTGCAGCCCAGCAACCCAGTACTTC.

The genes are TRBV28 and TRBJ2-7; D is uncertain. This CDR3 is 15 amino acids long. Trimming removed 5 bases from V and 3 bases from J, with 17 bases in between. The germline V gene encodes CDR1 MDHEN and CDR2 SYDVKM. The DNA for the CDR3 is TGTGCCAGCAGTGTACCGGCACACAGCAACTACGAGCAGTACTTC. Translating gives CASSVPAHSNYEQYF.

This clone was counted ten times or more. The V call is TRBV3-1, the J call TRBJ2-3; D remains unclear. The germline CDR1 and CDR2 sequences are LGHDT and YNNKEL (reference sequence). With 5 bases removed from V and 6 bases from J, the gap between germline ends came to 9 bases. This CDR3 contains 12 residues. In DNA form, the CDR3 reads TGTGCCAGCAGCTACCAGTCCGATACGCAGTATTTT. Its translation: CASSYQSDTQYF.

A few counts support this clone. A much larger clone lies a single base off, so this may be a read error. This chain connects TRBV7-7 to TRBJ2-3; maybe TRBD2 (6 bases). The germline V gene has CDR1 SSHAT and CDR2 FNYEAQ (reference sequence). The CDR3 runs 13 residues. This CDR3 reads CASSLAETYTQYF. The CDR3 coding sequence is TGTGCTAGCAGCTTAGCGGAGACATATACGCAGTATTTT. The full variable domain, in which reference TRBV7-7 and TRBJ2-3 provide the parts outside the CDR3, is GAGVSQSPRYKVTKRGQDVTLRCDPISSHATLYWYQQALGQGPEFLTYFNYEAQPDKSGLPSDRFSAERPEGSISTLTIQRTEQRDSAMYRCASSLAETYTQYFGPGTRLTVL.

In this sample, this clone turned up a few times. This sequence joins TRBV11-2 and TRBJ1-2; possible D gene TRBD1, 6 bases. Trimming pared 2 bases from V and 2 bases from J, leaving 15 bases between. This CDR3 has 16 amino acids. Germline V gene sequence: CDR1 SGHAT, CDR2 FQNNGV. The CDR3 region is CASSLWAGGANYGYTF. The CDR3 DNA reads TGTGCCAGCAGCTTATGGGCCGGGGGCGCGAACTATGGCTACACCTTC.

This clone was seen more than once but under ten times. The rearrangement links TRBV28 to TRBJ2-7; possibly TRBD1 or TRBD2 for D (6 bases each). CDR3 size: 15 residues. V lost 6 bases to trimming and J lost 2 bases, with 17 bases between them. Germline CDR1 and CDR2: MDHEN and SYDVKM. The CDR3 sequence: CASSRRGASTYEQYF. In DNA form, the CDR3 reads TGTGCCAGCAGCCGTAGGGGGGCGTCCACCTACGAGCAGTACTTC.

This clone came up many times. The J gene is TRBJ2-4, the V gene TRBV6-1; TRBD2 is a possible D gene (5 bases). Germline V CDR1 and CDR2: MNHNS, SASEGT. The CDR3 is made up of 15 amino acids. V lost 5 bases to trimming and J lost 7 bases, with 18 bases between them. CDR3 nucleotides: TGTGCCAGCAGTCCACGGGCACTCTCGGGGAACATTCAGTACTTC. Encoded protein: CASSPRALSGNIQYF.

This clone was counted a few times. One base away lies a much larger clone, so this may be a sequencing read error. The chain couples TRBV2 to TRBJ2-5; 9 positions agree with TRBD1. CDR1 is SNHLY and CDR2 is FYNNEI in the germline V gene. Trimming took 6 bases from V and 4 from J; bases not matched to a gene: 9. The CDR3 has 15 residues. The CDR3 coding sequence is TGTGCCAGCAGCTCTTGGACAGGGGACTTAGAGACCCAGTACTTC. It encodes CASSSWTGDLETQYF.